What follows is one TCR beta chain and its context. Its antigen is unknown. The CDR3 is made up of 13 amino acids. Trimming took 9 bases from V and 1 from J; bases not matched to a gene: 3. The germline V gene encodes CDR1 ENHRY and CDR2 SYGVKD. The data stem from a study of T cells in Graves' hyperthyroidism and ophthalmopathy. General study findings and limits: Ophthalmopathy and stable hyperthyroidism were told apart by a 13 V-J model. Clonotypes that were expanded in thyroid above 0.001 mostly appeared in blood too.

It was RNA transcripts that yielded the amplified TCR beta CDR3 regions. Initially, a first-round RT-PCR of the TCR CDR3 employed the HTBI primer set. TCRdb called the multiplex PCR reads again in MiXCR, with one record for every CDR3 protein. This repertoire shows a few hundred thousand distinct CDR3 sequences, roughly 46% found once; its top ten account for roughly 8.2%. Specimen: peripheral blood or thyroid tissue (not recorded which). The clonotype comes from a woman aged 18-35 years with Graves' hyperthyroidism. The rearrangement joins TRBV10-3 to TRBJ1-1; 9 bases map to TRBD1. CDR3 residues: CAIWDRANTEAFF. CDR3 nucleotides: TGTGCCATATGGGACAGGGCGAACACTGAAGCTTTCTTT.